Each of the 9 T cell receptor beta chains below was sequenced from the same sample in a study of shared clonotypes between healthy human individuals. The assay was immunoSEQ multiplex PCR, and TCRdb's table has in-frame clones only and misses some. This table holds about 670,000 clones, 55% to 75% found once. Material for sequencing was memory CD4+ T cells sorted from blood. Specified subset: CD45RA-negative fraction. The receptors stem from a woman aged 25 to 39 in good health.

The CDR3 loop is CASSPRQRRTGELFF. The CDR3 DNA reads as TGTGCCAGTAGTCCCCGACAGAGAAGGACCGGGGAGCTGTTTTTT. The V call is TRBV19, the J call TRBJ2-2, with a possible D match to TRBD1 (5 bases). V was trimmed by 5 bases and J by 5 bases, leaving 15 bases between them. The CDR3 consists of 15 residues. Germline lookup yields CDR1 LNHDA and CDR2 SQIVND (reference sequence). The full variable domain, with the rest looked up from reference TRBV19 and TRBJ2-2, is DGGITQSPKYLFRKEGQNVTLSCEQNLNHDAMYWYRQDPGQGLRLIYYSQIVNDFQKGDIAEGYSVSREKKESFPLTVTSAQKNPTAFYLCASSPRQRRTGELFFGEGSRLTVL.

This sequence joins TRBV6-1 and TRBJ2-6, with TRBD1 matching over 7 bases. The germline V gene has CDR1 MNHNS and CDR2 SASEGT. The junction had 5 bases not matched to a gene; V was cut back by 4 bases and J by 2 bases. CDR3 length: 16 residues. The CDR3 coding sequence is TGTGCCAGCAGTGGACAGGGAAGCCCTGGGGCCAACGTCCTGACTTTC. Translating gives CASSGQGSPGANVLTF.

The chain links TRBV28 to TRBJ2-1, with D perhaps given as TRBD1 or TRBD2 (6 bases each). Germline CDR1 is MDHEN and CDR2 is SYDVKM. V shed 6 bases and J shed 5 bases, with 20 bases lying between them. The CDR3 runs to 16 residues. Here the CDR3 reads CASSSPGAGLDNEQFF. CDR3 nucleotides: TGTGCCAGCAGCTCCCCAGGGGCGGGGCTCGACAATGAGCAGTTCTTC.

This clone was picked up a small number of times. The chain couples TRBV11-2 to TRBJ2-3; weak D call: TRBD2 (5 bases). The CDR3 consists of 15 residues. Germline lookup yields CDR1 SGHAT and CDR2 FQNNGV. V lost 4 bases to trimming and J lost 2 bases, with 13 bases between them. The CDR3: CASSSSRSATDTQYF. CDR3 in DNA: TGTGCCAGCAGCTCCTCTCGTAGCGCCACAGATACGCAGTATTTT. Filled out from reference TRBV11-2 and TRBJ2-3, the complete variable domain reads EAGVAQSPRYKIIEKRQSVAFWCNPISGHATLYWYQQILGQGPKLLIQFQNNGVVDDSQLPKDRFSAERLKGVDSTLKIQPAKLEDSAVYLCASSSSRSATDTQYFGPGTRLTVL.

Details on this clone: Different DNA sequences within this sample yield the same CDR3. V is TRBV5-4 and J is TRBJ1-3; D is possibly TRBD1 (6 bases). Trimming took off 5 bases at V and 2 bases at J, with 11 bases between the two ends. Germline CDR1 and CDR2: SGHNT and YYREEE (reference sequence). The length of the CDR3 is 14 residues. This chain's CDR3 is CASSIQGPGNTIYF. As DNA, the CDR3 is TGTGCCAGCAGTATACAGGGACCTGGAAACACCATATATTTT.

This clone occurred many times. This chain links TRBV2 with TRBJ1-1, with no clear D. Germline V gives CDR1 SNHLY, CDR2 FYNNEI. V gave up 4 bases and J gave up 4 bases, with 13 bases separating them. There are 14 residues in the CDR3. In DNA, the CDR3 is TGTGCCAGCAGTGCTCAAGGGTCGCGCACTGAAGCTTTCTTT. It is translated as CASSAQGSRTEAFF.

The chain is built from TRBV5-1 and TRBJ2-2, with 9 bases matching TRBD1. The CDR3 length is 18 residues. CDR1 is SGHRS and CDR2 is YFSETQ in the germline V gene. The ends lost 3 bases at V and 2 bases at J; junction bases unmatched: 11. The CDR3 spells CASSYRDRARSNTGELFF. The CDR3 DNA reads as TGCGCCAGCAGCTACCGGGACAGGGCTAGATCTAACACCGGGGAGCTGTTTTTT.

The chain is built from TRBV2 and TRBJ1-4, with a possible D match to TRBD1 (5 bases). From germline, CDR1 is SNHLY and CDR2 FYNNEI. The CDR3 spans 13 residues. V gave up 4 bases and J gave up 7 bases, with 10 bases separating them. The CDR3 nucleotides are TGTGCCAGCAGTGTGCGGGGGGGTGAAAAACTGTTTTTT. Translating gives CASSVRGGEKLFF.

This clone was detected only a few times. The rearrangement links TRBV27 to TRBJ1-5; the D is unclear. This CDR3 region has 14 residues. V lost 6 bases and J 7 bases, leaving 16 bases between the germline ends. Germline CDR1 is MNHEY and CDR2 is SMNVEV (reference sequence). The CDR3 sequence is CASRGPGLEQPQHF. The CDR3 DNA sequence: TGTGCCAGCAGAGGGCCAGGTCTGGAACAGCCCCAGCATTTT.